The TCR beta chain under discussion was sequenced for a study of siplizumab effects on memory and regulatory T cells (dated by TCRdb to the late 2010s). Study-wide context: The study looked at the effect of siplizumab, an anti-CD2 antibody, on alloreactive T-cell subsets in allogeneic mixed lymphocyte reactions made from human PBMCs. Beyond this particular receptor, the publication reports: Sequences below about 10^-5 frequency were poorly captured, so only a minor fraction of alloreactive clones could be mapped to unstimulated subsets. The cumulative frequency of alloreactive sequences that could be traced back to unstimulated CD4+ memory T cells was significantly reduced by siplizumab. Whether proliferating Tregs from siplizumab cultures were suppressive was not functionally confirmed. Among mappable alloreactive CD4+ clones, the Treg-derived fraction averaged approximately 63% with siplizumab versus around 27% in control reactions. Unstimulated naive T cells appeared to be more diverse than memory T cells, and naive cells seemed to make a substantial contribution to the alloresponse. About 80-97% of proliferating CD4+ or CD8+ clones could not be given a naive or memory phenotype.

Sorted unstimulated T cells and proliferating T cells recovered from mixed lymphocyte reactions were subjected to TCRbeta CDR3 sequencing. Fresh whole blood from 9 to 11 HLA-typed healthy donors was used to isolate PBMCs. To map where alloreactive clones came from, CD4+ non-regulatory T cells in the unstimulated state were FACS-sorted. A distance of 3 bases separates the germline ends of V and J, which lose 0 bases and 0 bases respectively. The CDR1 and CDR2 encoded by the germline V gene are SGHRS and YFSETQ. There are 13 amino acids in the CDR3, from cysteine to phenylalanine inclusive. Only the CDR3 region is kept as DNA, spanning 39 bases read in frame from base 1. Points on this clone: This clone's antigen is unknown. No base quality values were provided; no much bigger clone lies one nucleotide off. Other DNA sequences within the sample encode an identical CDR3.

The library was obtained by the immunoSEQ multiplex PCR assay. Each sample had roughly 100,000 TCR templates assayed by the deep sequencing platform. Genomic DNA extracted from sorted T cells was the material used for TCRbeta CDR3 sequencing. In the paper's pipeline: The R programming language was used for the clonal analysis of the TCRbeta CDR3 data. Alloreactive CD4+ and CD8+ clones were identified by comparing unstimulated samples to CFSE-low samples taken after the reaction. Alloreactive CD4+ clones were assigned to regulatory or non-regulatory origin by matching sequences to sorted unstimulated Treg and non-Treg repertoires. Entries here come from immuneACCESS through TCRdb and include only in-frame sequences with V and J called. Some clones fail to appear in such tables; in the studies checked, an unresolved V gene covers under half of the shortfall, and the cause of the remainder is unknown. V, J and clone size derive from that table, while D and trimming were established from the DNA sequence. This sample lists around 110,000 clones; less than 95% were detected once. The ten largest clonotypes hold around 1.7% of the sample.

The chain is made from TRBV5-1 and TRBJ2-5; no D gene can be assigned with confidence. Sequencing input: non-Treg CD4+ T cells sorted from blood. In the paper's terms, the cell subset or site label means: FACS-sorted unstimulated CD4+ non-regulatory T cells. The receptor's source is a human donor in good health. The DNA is TGCGCCAGCAGCTTGGGTAACCAAGAGACCCAGTACTTC. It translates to CASSLGNQETQYF.